The 25 T cell receptor beta chains below come from one sample, sequenced in a study of a mutant IDH1 vaccine in newly diagnosed glioma. Described time point: week 35, safety follow-up. In the vaccine, a single dose held 300 ug of the mutant IDH1 20-mer peptide, along with topical imiquimod. No cognate antigen is known for these TCRs. Assay used: immunoSEQ multiplex PCR; TCRdb lists only in-frame clones, some missing. This sample has 50,000 to 70,000 clones, with under 85% found just once. The input for sequencing was PBMCs, taken from a glioma patient whose treatment included an IDH1 peptide vaccine. The receptors shown here come from a man aged 50-60 years with glioma.

The chain couples TRBV28 to TRBJ2-6; D perhaps matches TRBD1 (6 bases). Germline CDR1 reads MDHEN; CDR2 reads SYDVKM. This CDR3 region has 16 residues. V was trimmed by 6 bases and J by 0 bases, leaving 12 bases between them. The CDR3: CASSHYRDSGANVLTF. The CDR3 region has the DNA TGTGCCAGCAGCCATTACAGGGACTCTGGGGCCAACGTCCTGACTTTC. Full variable domain (missing parts from reference TRBV28 and TRBJ2-6): DVKVTQSSRYLVKRTGEKVFLECVQDMDHENMFWYRQDPGLGLRLIYFSYDVKMKEKGDIPEGYSVSREKKERFSLILESASTNQTSMYLCASSHYRDSGANVLTFGAGSRLTVL.

This sequence joins TRBV5-4 and TRBJ1-1, with TRBD1 identical over 11 bases. The germline CDR1 and CDR2 sequences are SGHNT and YYREEE (reference sequence). The CDR3 extends over 14 amino acids. V trimming: 4 bases; J trimming: 5 bases; junction bases outside the gene matches: 4. In nucleotides, the CDR3 is TGTGCCAGCAGCCTCGGACAGGGGGCGACTGAAGCTTTCTTT. This encodes CASSLGQGATEAFF.

This chain connects TRBV5-6 to TRBJ1-1, with D tentatively TRBD1 (5 bases). CDR1 is SGHDT, CDR2 YYEEEE, per germline. This CDR3 has 14 amino acids. The V and J ends lost 3 bases and 4 bases respectively, with 13 bases between them. This chain's CDR3 is CASSWRHGGTEAFF. CDR3 DNA sequence: TGTGCCAGCAGCTGGAGACATGGGGGCACTGAAGCTTTCTTT. Full variable domain (rest looked up from reference TRBV5-6 and TRBJ1-1): DAGVTQSPTHLIKTRGQQVTLRCSPKSGHDTVSWYQQALGQGPQFIFQYYEEEERQRGNFPDRFSGHQFPNYSSELNVNALLLGDSALYLCASSWRHGGTEAFFGQGTRLTVV.

V usage is TRBV30 and J usage is TRBJ1-2; D gene unclear. CDR1 is GTSNPN, CDR2 SVGIG, per germline (reference sequence). The V end lost 4 bases, the J end lost 2 bases, and 17 bases lay between the germline ends. The CDR3 has 15 residues. CDR3 in amino acids: CAWKLAGLGNYGYTF. The CDR3 coding sequence is TGTGCCTGGAAATTAGCGGGTTTGGGCAACTATGGCTACACCTTC.

In nucleotides, the CDR3 is TGCGCCAGCAGCCAAGCCGACCGCCGTACAGATACGCAGTATTTT. Its translation is CASSQADRRTDTQYF. This chain connects TRBV4-1 to TRBJ2-3; no reliable D call. The germline V and J ends were trimmed by 1 base and 3 bases, with 11 bases remaining between them. The CDR3 contains 15 residues. Germline V lookup: CDR1 MGHRA, CDR2 YSYEKL.

This sequence joins TRBV7-9 and TRBJ1-1; possibly TRBD1 for D (6 bases). Germline V gives CDR1 SEHNR, CDR2 FQNEAQ (reference sequence). The V gene lost 0 bases and the J gene lost 5 bases, with 13 bases spanning the gap. This CDR3 spans 15 amino acids. CDR3 region: CASSLAPTGKTEAFF. CDR3 in DNA: TGTGCCAGCAGCTTAGCGCCCACAGGGAAGACTGAAGCTTTCTTT.

The chain employs TRBV9 and TRBJ1-2; a possible D gene is TRBD1 (5 bases). Trimming removed 0 bases at V and 3 bases at J, with 9 bases between. Germline-derived CDR1 and CDR2 are SGDLS and YYNGEE. The CDR3 spans 14 residues. The CDR3 spells CASSVAQGDYGYTF. The CDR3 region has the DNA TGTGCCAGCAGCGTAGCCCAGGGAGACTATGGCTACACCTTC.

CDR3 coding DNA: TGTGCCAGCAGCGTAGGAAGCACAGATACGCAGTATTTT. Its protein product is CASSVGSTDTQYF. The chain uses TRBV9 and TRBJ2-3, with no clear D. Trimming took 0 bases from V and 0 from J, leaving 2 bases between them. The CDR3 loop spans 13 amino acids. The germline V gene encodes CDR1 SGDLS and CDR2 YYNGEE. The whole variable domain, remainder taken from reference TRBV9 and TRBJ2-3, is DSGVTQTPKHLITATGQRVTLRCSPRSGDLSVYWYQQSLDQGLQFLIQYYNGEERAKGNILERFSAQQFPDLHSELNLSSLELGDSALYFCASSVGSTDTQYFGPGTRLTVL.

As for this clone: The sample carries other DNA sequences with the same CDR3. J is TRBJ2-2 and V is TRBV27; D unresolved. The V end lost 5 bases, the J end lost 8 bases, and 9 bases lay between the germline ends. CDR1 is MNHEY, CDR2 SMNVEV, per germline (reference sequence). The CDR3 runs to 12 residues. CDR3 protein: CASSVLTGELFF. The DNA of the CDR3 is TGTGCCAGCAGTGTATTAACTGGGGAGCTGTTTTTT.

J is TRBJ1-4 and V is TRBV7-2; D gene ambiguous. Deletions cut 6 bases from V and 5 bases from J, with 13 bases between. Germline V gene data show CDR1 as SGHTA and CDR2 as FQGNSA. The CDR3 has 14 residues. The CDR3 loop reads CASRSRERNEKLFF. CDR3 DNA: TGTGCCAGCAGGTCAAGGGAACGGAATGAAAAACTGTTTTTT.

J is TRBJ2-2 and V is TRBV10-3; 9 nucleotides agree with TRBD1. The CDR3 extends over 15 amino acids. The germline V gene has CDR1 ENHRY and CDR2 SYGVKD. After removal of 2 bases from V and 3 bases from J, the junction contained 1 base not matched to a gene. CDR3: CAISETGGYTGELFF. CDR3 DNA sequence: TGTGCCATCAGTGAGACAGGGGGCTACACCGGGGAGCTGTTTTTT.

This clone was seen more than once but under ten times. The chain has TRBV28 and TRBJ1-2; D may be TRBD1 (5 bases). Germline values: CDR1 MDHEN, CDR2 SYDVKM. The CDR3 runs to 14 residues. V lost 4 bases and J 2 bases, leaving 11 bases between the germline ends. The CDR3 DNA sequence: TGTGCCAGCAGTTCCGGGACGATGAACTATGGCTACACCTTC. It codes for CASSSGTMNYGYTF.

This chain joins TRBV2 and TRBJ2-2; TRBD2 agrees at 10 bases. Germline assignment: CDR1 SNHLY and CDR2 FYNNEI. V lost 3 bases, J lost 4 bases, and 8 bases stayed unmatched. The CDR3 contains 17 residues. The CDR3 here is CASSDPAGGQGTGELFF. The CDR3 DNA is TGTGCCAGCAGTGACCCAGCGGGGGGGCAAGGCACCGGGGAGCTGTTTTTT.

The sample holds a few counts of this clone. The chain couples TRBV28 to TRBJ1-5, with 9 bases that match TRBD1. The CDR3 sequence is 18 residues long. Germline V gene lookup returns CDR1 MDHEN and CDR2 SYDVKM. With 5 bases clipped from V and 2 bases from J, the junction kept 13 bases outside the gene matches. The CDR3 here is CASSAGQGIVFGNQPQHF. The CDR3 DNA reads as TGTGCCAGCAGTGCGGGACAGGGAATAGTGTTTGGCAATCAGCCCCAGCATTTT.

This clone was seen only once. This chain links TRBV30 with TRBJ2-7; maybe TRBD1 (6 bases). Germline lookup yields CDR1 GTSNPN and CDR2 SVGIG (reference sequence). CDR3 length: 12 residues. Deletions cut 4 bases from V and 2 bases from J, with 9 bases between. In DNA, the CDR3 is TGTGCCTGGACAGGGGAAACCTACGAGCAGTACTTC. This translates into CAWTGETYEQYF.

The V and J genes are TRBV30 and TRBJ2-2; TRBD2 might be the D (5 bases). The V end lost 2 bases, the J end lost 4 bases, and 11 bases lay between the germline ends. Germline V gene data show CDR1 as GTSNPN and CDR2 as SVGIG (reference sequence). This CDR3 spans 14 amino acids. This chain's CDR3 is CAWSRGLITGELFF. CDR3 nucleotides: TGTGCCTGGAGTCGAGGACTTATCACCGGGGAGCTGTTTTTT.

The chain employs TRBV6-6 and TRBJ2-5; D is possibly TRBD1 (5 bases). Germline V gene sequence: CDR1 MNHNY, CDR2 SVGAGI (reference sequence). This CDR3 region has 12 residues. Trimming removed 10 bases at V and 0 bases at J, with 9 bases between. CDR3 sequence (DNA): TGTGCCACCGACAGTTACCAAGAGACCCAGTACTTC. Its protein product is CATDSYQETQYF.

The genes are TRBV2 and TRBJ1-3, with 9 bases matching TRBD1. J lost 2 bases, V lost 4 bases, and 9 bases had no gene match. CDR3 size: 17 residues. Germline CDR1 and CDR2: SNHLY and FYNNEI. The CDR3 loop reads CASSAYRGRGTGNTIYF. CDR3 nucleotide sequence: TGTGCCAGCAGTGCTTACAGGGGGCGAGGCACTGGAAACACCATATATTTT.

The chain joins TRBV5-4 to TRBJ2-5; 9 bases line up with TRBD1. The germline CDR1 and CDR2 sequences are SGHNT and YYREEE (reference sequence). V dropped 4 bases and J dropped 1; count of bases not matched to a gene: 2. This CDR3 is 14 amino acids long. CDR3 sequence reads: CASSLGQGQETQYF. CDR3 sequence (DNA): TGTGCCAGCAGCCTGGGACAGGGCCAAGAGACCCAGTACTTC.

This chain connects TRBV6-5 to TRBJ1-1; D uncertain. Germline CDR1 reads MNHEY; CDR2 reads SVGAGI. CDR3 length equals 12 residues. The V gene lost 10 bases and the J gene lost 11 bases, with 20 bases spanning the gap. The chain's CDR3 is CATSLGGRPAFF. The CDR3 DNA follows: TGTGCCACTTCTCTCGGAGGGCGGCCTGCTTTCTTT.

The chain recombines TRBV2 with TRBJ1-4; D is perhaps TRBD1 (6 bases). The CDR3 has 14 amino acids. The V end was cut by 6 bases, the J end by 7 bases, with 15 bases between. The germline CDR1 and CDR2 sequences are SNHLY and FYNNEI. Here the CDR3 reads CASRLGQGFEKLFF. The CDR3 coding sequence is TGTGCCAGCAGACTTGGGCAGGGGTTTGAAAAACTGTTTTTT.

This chain joins TRBV6-5 and TRBJ1-2; D is unclear. Germline V gene lookup returns CDR1 MNHEY and CDR2 SVGAGI. V gave up 6 bases and J gave up 4 bases, with 15 bases separating them. The CDR3 extends over 14 amino acids. CDR3 residues: CASSSRVIGYGYTF. The CDR3 DNA reads TGTGCCAGCAGCTCACGGGTGATCGGCTATGGCTACACCTTC.

The rearrangement joins TRBV5-1 to TRBJ2-7; D is ambiguous. CDR1 is SGHRS, CDR2 YFSETQ, per germline. The CDR3 covers 14 residues. V dropped 4 bases and J dropped 3 bases, with 14 bases sitting between them. The CDR3 DNA follows: TGCGCCAGCAGCCCCGACCCAGGCGGCTACGAGCAGTACTTC. It specifies CASSPDPGGYEQYF.

The chain is built from TRBV30 and TRBJ2-5; D gene uncertain. Germline CDR1 and CDR2: GTSNPN and SVGIG (reference sequence). V was shortened by 1 base and J by 3 bases, with 9 bases between the two germline ends. This CDR3 comprises 13 residues. CDR3 loop: CAWSEHGEETQYF. CDR3 sequence (DNA): TGTGCCTGGAGTGAACATGGGGAAGAGACCCAGTACTTC.

This clone was seen once. The rearrangement joins TRBV7-3 to TRBJ2-5; D might be TRBD2 (5 bases). The CDR3 length is 13 residues. V shed 4 bases and J shed 0 bases, with 6 bases lying between them. CDR1 is SGHTA, CDR2 FQGTGA, per germline. The CDR3 here is CASSSGYQETQYF. CDR3 bases: TGTGCCAGCAGCTCGGGGTACCAAGAGACCCAGTACTTC.